One and the same sample provided the 13 T cell receptor beta chains below, sequenced in a study of cytomegalovirus exposure and HLA in healthy donors. The repertoire was sequenced with immunoSEQ multiplex PCR; TCRdb's copy has only in-frame clones and lacks some. The table has around 120,000 clones, 86% seen once. The source material was PBMCs. Receptors were obtained from a man aged 18 to 30 in good health and CMV-seronegative.

The chain uses TRBV4-1 and TRBJ1-5; possible D gene TRBD1, 5 bases. CDR3 length equals 17 residues. Looked up from germline, CDR1 is MGHRA and CDR2 is YSYEKL. V lost 1 base and J 0 bases, leaving 13 bases between the germline ends. The CDR3 nucleotides are TGCGCCAGCAGCCAAGTTGGCTGGACATATAGCAATCAGCCCCAGCATTTT. Translating it yields CASSQVGWTYSNQPQHF.

Details on this clone: At the DNA level, this CDR3 is encoded by other sequences in the same sample as well. The CDR3 is CASSYGTGGTEAFF. The CDR3 bases are TGTGCCAGCAGTTACGGGACAGGGGGCACTGAAGCTTTCTTT. This chain links TRBV6-5 with TRBJ1-1; the match to TRBD1 covers 11 bases. Germline V gene data show CDR1 as MNHEY and CDR2 as SVGAGI. Trimming at V came to 2 bases and at J to 4 bases, leaving 0 bases not matched to a gene. There are 14 residues in the CDR3.

The genes are TRBV27 and TRBJ2-3, with D perhaps matching TRBD2 (7 bases). CDR3 length: 18 amino acids. V was cut by 8 bases and J by 6 bases, with 30 bases left in between. In germline, CDR1 is MNHEY, CDR2 SMNVEV (reference sequence). Here the CDR3 DNA reads TGTGCCAGCTTTCTGTTTGGCCCATTACAGGGAGGGGGTGATACGCAGTATTTT. Its protein product is CASFLFGPLQGGGDTQYF.

V usage is TRBV2 and J usage is TRBJ2-3; TRBD1 might be the D (6 bases). In germline, CDR1 is SNHLY, CDR2 FYNNEI. The CDR3 contains 18 residues. V gave up 6 bases and J gave up 0 bases, with 22 bases separating them. Here the CDR3 reads CASRGTGLRGSSTDTQYF. DNA for the CDR3: TGTGCCAGCAGGGGGACCGGCCTCAGGGGCTCTAGCACAGATACGCAGTATTTT.

This clone was seen more than once but under ten times. The V gene is TRBV9, the J gene TRBJ2-6, with 8 bases lining up with TRBD1. The J segment lost 1 base and the V segment lost 4 bases, leaving 13 bases of the junction unmatched. The CDR3 length is 19 residues. The V gene's germline CDR1 is SGDLS and CDR2 YYNGEE. Here the CDR3 DNA reads TGTGCCAGCAGCATATCCCAGGGGGCGCCAGGGTCTGGGGCCAACGTCCTGACTTTC. This translates into CASSISQGAPGSGANVLTF. The whole variable domain, remainder taken from reference TRBV9 and TRBJ2-6, is DSGVTQTPKHLITATGQRVTLRCSPRSGDLSVYWYQQSLDQGLQFLIQYYNGEERAKGNILERFSAQQFPDLHSELNLSSLELGDSALYFCASSISQGAPGSGANVLTFGAGSRLTVL.

This clone has a handful of counts. J is TRBJ1-1 and V is TRBV20-1, with a possible D match to TRBD1 (5 bases). Germline V CDR1 and CDR2: DFQATT, SNEGSKA (reference sequence). The CDR3 extends over 11 amino acids. V lost 3 bases and J 11 bases, leaving 13 bases between the germline ends. The chain's CDR3 is CSARARVAAFF. DNA for the CDR3: TGCAGTGCTAGGGCCAGGGTCGCGGCTTTCTTT.

This clone was seen a few times. This rearrangement joins TRBV19 to TRBJ1-5; tentative D call: TRBD1 (5 bases). Germline loops: CDR1 LNHDA, CDR2 SQIVND (reference sequence). V dropped 3 bases and J dropped 6 bases, with 12 bases sitting between them. The CDR3 is 14 residues long. The CDR3 region is CASSMGQGSQPQHF. The CDR3 nucleotides are TGTGCCAGTAGTATGGGGCAGGGTAGTCAGCCCCAGCATTTT. The variable domain in full, completed from reference TRBV19 and TRBJ1-5, reads DGGITQSPKYLFRKEGQNVTLSCEQNLNHDAMYWYRQDPGQGLRLIYYSQIVNDFQKGDIAEGYSVSREKKESFPLTVTSAQKNPTAFYLCASSMGQGSQPQHFGDGTRLSIL.

This clone turned up a few times. V and J are TRBV30 and TRBJ1-5, with 7 nucleotides matching TRBD1. The CDR3 consists of 13 residues. V lost 4 bases and J lost 7; bases outside the gene matches: 7. Germline lookup yields CDR1 GTSNPN and CDR2 SVGIG (reference sequence). In DNA, the CDR3 is TGTGCCTGGACCGACAGGGCGGGACAGCCCCAGCATTTT. Translating it yields CAWTDRAGQPQHF.

The genes are TRBV18 and TRBJ2-4; D perhaps matches TRBD1 (6 bases). The CDR3 is 15 residues long. Trimming shortened V by 0 bases and J by 3 bases, and 9 bases separated the two germline ends. The germline CDR1 and CDR2 sequences are KGHSH and LQKENI. This CDR3 is CASSPPVQGKNIQYF. As DNA, the CDR3 is TGTGCCAGCTCACCACCGGTACAGGGCAAAAACATTCAGTACTTC.

This chain links TRBV19 with TRBJ1-1; no clear D. In germline, CDR1 is LNHDA, CDR2 SQIVND (reference sequence). The length of the CDR3 is 13 residues. V dropped 5 bases and J dropped 2 bases, with 9 bases sitting between them. CDR3 protein: CASSVLLNTEAFF. DNA of the CDR3: TGTGCCAGTAGTGTCCTCCTAAACACTGAAGCTTTCTTT.

The chain joins TRBV5-6 to TRBJ2-7; a possible D gene is TRBD1 (6 bases). V shed 5 bases and J shed 5 bases, with 14 bases lying between them. In germline, CDR1 is SGHDT, CDR2 YYEEEE. The CDR3 is 13 residues long. The DNA of the CDR3 is TGTGCCAGCAGTCCAGGGGCCCGGGACGAGCAGTACTTC. Translating it yields CASSPGARDEQYF.

The chain employs TRBV27 and TRBJ2-1, with a weak D call TRBD1 (6 bases). Germline CDR1 and CDR2: MNHEY and SMNVEV (reference sequence). Deletions cut 5 bases from V and 4 bases from J, with 12 bases between. The CDR3 consists of 14 residues. This chain's CDR3 is CASSPLTGYNEQFF. CDR3 bases: TGTGCCAGCAGTCCCCTGACAGGTTACAATGAGCAGTTCTTC.

V gene TRBV6-6 combines with J gene TRBJ1-2; TRBD1 matches 7 bases. The V segment lost 5 bases and the J segment 7 bases; nucleotides outside the gene matches: 13. Per germline, CDR1 MNHNY and CDR2 SVGAGI (reference sequence). The CDR3 spans 15 residues. The CDR3 sequence is CASSPTDRVGSGYTF. The CDR3 region has the DNA TGTGCCAGCAGTCCGACCGACAGGGTCGGGAGTGGCTACACCTTC.